Included here is one T cell receptor beta chain sequence, with context. This record comes from a study of OX40 agonist ivuxolimab in advanced cancers. Study-level information: At 75% to 90% male, the cohort had a mean age of about 60 years, ranging from about 20 to 90.

The CDR3 has 13 residues. With 0 bases removed from V and 3 bases from J, the gap between germline ends came to 7 bases. Per germline, CDR1 SGHRS and CDR2 YFSETQ. Generated by immunoSEQ multiplex PCR, the TCRdb table keeps only in-frame clones and is missing some. The table includes tens of thousands of clones, 85% detected once. Sequencing used CD4+ or CD8+ T cells sorted from blood, obtained in a trial of the OX40 agonist ivuxolimab. The clonotype originates from an adult with an advanced solid tumor such as melanoma, head and neck, liver or kidney cancer. V is TRBV5-1 and J is TRBJ2-7; TRBD2 might be the D (5 bases). The CDR3 DNA follows: TGCGCCAGCAGCTTGGTAGGAGGCTACGAGCAGTACTTC. Residues: CASSLVGGYEQYF.